Listed below are T cell receptor beta chains from one sample, sequenced in a study of blood T cell repertoires in COVID-19. Assay: immunoSEQ multiplex PCR; the TCRdb copy retains only in-frame clones and omits some. The sample shows approximately 270,000 clones, 70% to 90% of them seen only once. The sample consisted of peripheral blood. Source of these receptors: a human donor with COVID-19, enrolled during active disease. The donor label of this sample is uncertain. The CDR3 runs from the conserved cysteine through the conserved F or W. Fields, in order: clone size, J gene, CDR3 length, D gene, V gene, CDR3 DNA, CDR3 protein. A D gene is named only where the DNA matches it firmly. Clone size is not always given. Where it is, it says once, few, many or a class for expanded clones.

>.|TRBJ2-2|16|.|TRBV30
TGTGCCTGGAGTGTAATGCTAGCCGGCAACACCGGGGAGCTGTTTTTT
CAWSVMLAGNTGELFF
>.|TRBJ1-6|12|.|TRBV28
TGTGCCAGCTGGTCAGGGGATTCACCCCTCCACTTT
CASWSGDSPLHF
>.|TRBJ1-6|13|TRBD1|TRBV19
TGTGCCAGTGCAGGGGGCAGGGTGTCACCCCTCCACTTT
CASAGGRVSPLHF
>.|TRBJ1-5|14|TRBD1|TRBV3-1/TRBV3-2
TGTGCCAGCAGCCGGGACAGGGCGCATCAGCCCCAGCATTTT
CASSRDRAHQPQHF
>.|TRBJ1-6|14|TRBD1|TRBV13
TGTGCCAGCAGTGGACAGGTTGTAGGTTCACCCCTCCACTTT
CASSGQVVGSPLHF
>.|TRBJ2-1|15|TRBD2|TRBV5-6
TGTGCCAGCAGCCGTAGCGGGAGGATCTACAATGAGCAGTTCTTC
CASSRSGRIYNEQFF
>once|TRBJ2-3|15|TRBD2|TRBV30
TGTGCCTCCGGGGGAGGGACGAGTAGCACAGATACGCAGTATTTT
CASGGGTSSTDTQYF
>.|TRBJ1-1|15|TRBD1|TRBV11-2
TGTGCCAGCAGCTTAAGGGGACAGGCGGCCACTGAAGCTTTCTTT
CASSLRGQAATEAFF
>.|TRBJ1-1|15|TRBD1|TRBV19
TGTGCCAGTAGCCCGACAGGGGGCCCGAACACTGAAGCTTTCTTT
CASSPTGGPNTEAFF
>.|TRBJ2-1|16|.|TRBV27
TGTGCCAGCAGTCCAGGACCAGGACAGCCCTACAATGAGCAGTTCTTC
CASSPGPGQPYNEQFF
>few|TRBJ2-3|15|.|TRBV2
TGTGCCAGCAGTGTGGGGCAGTCCTCCACAGATACGCAGTATTTT
CASSVGQSSTDTQYF
>.|TRBJ1-5|12|.|TRBV28
TGTGCCAGCAGGGCTAGCAATCAGCCCCAGCATTTT
CASRASNQPQHF
>.|TRBJ1-5|10|.|TRBV20-1
TGCAGTGCTTCTAATCAGCCCCAGCATTTT
CSASNQPQHF
>.|TRBJ2-1|18|.|TRBV24-1
TGTGCCACCAGTTCCCTTGTAAGGGGTGGGGACACACACAATGAGCAGTTCTTC
CATSSLVRGGDTHNEQFF